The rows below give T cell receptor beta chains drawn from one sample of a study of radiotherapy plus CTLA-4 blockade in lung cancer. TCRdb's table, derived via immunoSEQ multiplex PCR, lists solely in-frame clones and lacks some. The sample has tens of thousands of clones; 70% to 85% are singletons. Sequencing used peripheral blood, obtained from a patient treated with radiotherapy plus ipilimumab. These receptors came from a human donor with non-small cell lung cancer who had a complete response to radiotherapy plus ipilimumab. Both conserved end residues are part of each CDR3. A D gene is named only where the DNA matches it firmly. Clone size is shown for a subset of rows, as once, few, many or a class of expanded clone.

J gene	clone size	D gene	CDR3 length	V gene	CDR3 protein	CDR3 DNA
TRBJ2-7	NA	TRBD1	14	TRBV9	CASSLRDSSYEQYF	TGTGCCAGCAGCCTCCGGGACAGCTCCTACGAGCAGTACTTC
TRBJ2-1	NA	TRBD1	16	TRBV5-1	CASSQQGDVTYNEQFF	TGCGCCAGCAGCCAACAGGGGGATGTCACCTACAATGAGCAGTTCTTC
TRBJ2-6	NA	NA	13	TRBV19	CASNAGRANVLTF	TGTGCCAGTAACGCGGGACGGGCCAACGTCCTGACTTTC
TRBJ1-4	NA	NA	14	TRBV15	CATSRDRGAEKLFF	TGTGCCACCAGCAGAGATCGGGGGGCTGAAAAACTGTTTTTT
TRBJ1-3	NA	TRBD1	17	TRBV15	CATSRDTGGESGNTIYF	TGTGCCACCAGCAGAGATACAGGGGGCGAATCTGGAAACACCATATATTTT
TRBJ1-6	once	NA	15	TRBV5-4	CASSLDGRVVSPLHF	TGTGCCAGCAGCTTGGATGGCAGGGTCGTTTCACCCCTCCACTTT
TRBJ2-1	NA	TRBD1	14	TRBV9	CASSVVDRGDEQFF	TGTGCCAGCAGCGTAGTTGACAGGGGGGATGAGCAGTTCTTC
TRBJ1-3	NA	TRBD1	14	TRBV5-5	CASSTQGAGNTIYF	TGTGCCAGCAGTACCCAGGGGGCTGGAAACACCATATATTTT
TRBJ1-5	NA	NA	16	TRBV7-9	CASSPTGGTANQPQHF	TGTGCCAGCAGCCCGACGGGGGGAACGGCCAATCAGCCCCAGCATTTT
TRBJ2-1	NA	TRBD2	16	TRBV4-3	CASSQSLAGDANEQFF	TGCGCCAGCAGCCAGTCACTAGCGGGAGACGCCAATGAGCAGTTCTTC
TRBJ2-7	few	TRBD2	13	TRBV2	CASRRGDLGEQYF	TGTGCCAGCCGGCGGGGGGACCTGGGTGAGCAGTACTTC
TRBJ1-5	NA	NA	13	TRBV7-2	CASSSDGMGAQHF	TGTGCCAGCAGTTCGGACGGGATGGGAGCCCAGCATTTT
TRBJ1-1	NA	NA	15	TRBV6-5	CASSLGGWGNTEAFF	TGTGCCAGCAGTCTAGGAGGATGGGGGAACACTGAAGCTTTCTTT
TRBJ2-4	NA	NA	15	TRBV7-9	CASSLATVPKNIQYF	TGTGCCAGCAGCTTAGCGACAGTGCCGAAAAACATTCAGTACTTC
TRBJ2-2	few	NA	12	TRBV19	CASRQNTGELFF	TGTGCCAGTAGACAGAACACCGGGGAGCTGTTTTTT
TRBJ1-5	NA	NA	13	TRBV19	CASSTSSLVSQHF	TGTGCCAGTAGTACCTCCAGTTTGGTGTCCCAGCATTTT
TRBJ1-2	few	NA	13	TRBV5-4	CASSVQGNYGYTF	TGTGCCAGCAGCGTCCAGGGGAACTATGGCTACACCTTC
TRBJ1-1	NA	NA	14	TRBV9	CASSVSTSNTEAFF	TGTGCCAGCAGCGTCTCTACTTCGAACACTGAAGCTTTCTTT
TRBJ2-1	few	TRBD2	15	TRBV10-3	CAISETSGGHDEQFF	TGTGCCATCAGTGAGACTAGCGGGGGTCATGATGAGCAGTTCTTC
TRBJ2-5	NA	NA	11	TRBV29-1	CSVGPAETQYF	TGCAGCGTTGGCCCAGCGGAGACCCAGTACTTC
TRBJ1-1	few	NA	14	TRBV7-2	CASSFGQVNTEAFF	TGTGCCAGCAGCTTCGGACAAGTGAACACTGAAGCTTTCTTT
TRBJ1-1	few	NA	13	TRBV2	CASSVRRTTEAFF	TGTGCCAGCAGTGTTCGGAGAACCACTGAAGCTTTCTTT
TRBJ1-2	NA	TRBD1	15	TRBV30	CAWSISRQGGYGYTF	TGTGCCTGGAGTATAAGTAGACAGGGCGGCTATGGCTACACCTTC
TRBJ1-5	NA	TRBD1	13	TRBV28	CASSLEGAQPQHF	TGTGCCAGCAGTTTAGAGGGGGCTCAGCCCCAGCATTTT
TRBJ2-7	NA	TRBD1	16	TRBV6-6	CASSYSSGQGPYEQYF	TGTGCCAGCAGTTACTCGTCCGGACAGGGACCCTACGAGCAGTACTTC
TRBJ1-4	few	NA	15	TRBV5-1	CASSSQGIPREKLFF	TGCGCCAGCAGCTCACAGGGAATCCCCAGAGAAAAACTGTTTTTT
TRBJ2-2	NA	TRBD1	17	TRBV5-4	CASSPGGGTGETGELFF	TGTGCCAGCAGCCCAGGAGGGGGGACAGGGGAGACCGGGGAGCTGTTTTTT
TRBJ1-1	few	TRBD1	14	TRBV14	CASSWDRRNTEAFF	TGTGCCAGCAGCTGGGACAGGCGCAACACTGAAGCTTTCTTT
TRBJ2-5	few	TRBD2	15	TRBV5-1	CASSWGLAGTETQYF	TGCGCCAGCAGCTGGGGACTAGCGGGAACAGAGACCCAGTACTTC
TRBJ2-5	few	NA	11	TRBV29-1	CSVDQEETQYF	TGCAGCGTTGACCAGGAAGAGACCCAGTACTTC
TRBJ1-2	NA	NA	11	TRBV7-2	CASSFYQGYTF	TGTGCCAGCAGCTTTTACCAGGGCTACACCTTC
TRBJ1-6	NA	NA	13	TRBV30	CAWSTQGESPLHF	TGTGCCTGGAGCACACAGGGTGAATCACCCCTCCACTTT
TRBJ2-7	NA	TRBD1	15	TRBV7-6	CASSQGTGNFYEQYF	TGTGCCAGCAGTCAAGGGACAGGGAATTTCTACGAGCAGTACTTC
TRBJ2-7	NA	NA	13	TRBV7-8	CASSLGANTEQYF	TGTGCCAGCAGCTTAGGGGCAAACACCGAGCAGTACTTC
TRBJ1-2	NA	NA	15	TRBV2	CASSEMSQGAHGYTF	TGTGCCAGCAGTGAAATGTCGCAGGGTGCGCATGGCTACACCTTC
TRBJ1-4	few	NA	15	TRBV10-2	CASNELSATNEKLFF	TGCGCCAGCAATGAACTTTCTGCAACTAATGAAAAACTGTTTTTT
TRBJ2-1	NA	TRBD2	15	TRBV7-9	CASRSAGGGHNEQFF	TGTGCCAGCAGATCAGCGGGAGGCGGGCACAATGAGCAGTTCTTC
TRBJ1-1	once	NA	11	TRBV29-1	CSADTGIEAFF	TGCAGCGCGGACACAGGGATTGAAGCTTTCTTT
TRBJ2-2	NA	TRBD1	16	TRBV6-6	CASLEGQTLSTGELFF	TGTGCCAGTCTCGAGGGACAGACTTTGAGCACCGGGGAGCTGTTTTTT
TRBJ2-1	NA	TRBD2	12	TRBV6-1	CASVRDYVEQFF	TGTGCCAGCGTCCGGGACTACGTTGAGCAGTTCTTC
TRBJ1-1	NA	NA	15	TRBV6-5	CASSYRGAQRTEAFF	TGTGCCAGCAGTTACCGGGGGGCGCAGCGCACTGAAGCTTTCTTT
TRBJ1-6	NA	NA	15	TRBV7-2	CASSLGGGRGSPLHF	TGTGCCAGCAGCTTAGGCGGGGGAAGAGGGTCACCCCTCCACTTT
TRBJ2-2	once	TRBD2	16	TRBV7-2	CASSLLAGDGTGELFF	TGTGCCAGCAGCTTACTAGCGGGAGATGGCACCGGGGAGCTGTTTTTT
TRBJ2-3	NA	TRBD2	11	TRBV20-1	CSAIVGGLQYF	TGCAGTGCAATAGTGGGAGGGTTGCAGTATTTT
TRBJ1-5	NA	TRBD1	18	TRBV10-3	CAISARVGLTGSNQPQHF	TGTGCCATCAGTGCGCGGGTGGGATTGACAGGGAGCAATCAGCCCCAGCATTTT
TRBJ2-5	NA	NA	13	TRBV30	CAWSGLRGETQYF	TGTGCCTGGAGTGGGTTGCGGGGAGAGACCCAGTACTTC
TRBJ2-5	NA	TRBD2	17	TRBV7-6	CASSLGGVSGGGETQYF	TGTGCCAGCAGCTTAGGAGGGGTTAGCGGGGGTGGAGAGACCCAGTACTTC
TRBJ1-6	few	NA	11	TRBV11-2	CASGNNSPLHF	TGTGCCAGCGGCAATAATTCACCCCTCCACTTT
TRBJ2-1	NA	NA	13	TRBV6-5	CATTPPQDNEQFF	TGTGCCACAACTCCCCCCCAGGACAATGAGCAGTTCTTC
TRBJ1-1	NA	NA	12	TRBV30	CAWTRLNTEAFF	TGTGCCTGGACGCGGCTGAACACTGAAGCTTTCTTT
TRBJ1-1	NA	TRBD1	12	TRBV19	CASSIGDSEAFF	TGTGCCAGTAGTATAGGGGACAGTGAAGCTTTCTTT
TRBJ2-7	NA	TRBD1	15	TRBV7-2	CASSLVGQGSYEQYF	TGTGCCAGCAGCTTAGTGGGACAGGGAAGCTACGAGCAGTACTTC
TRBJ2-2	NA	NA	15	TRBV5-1	CASSRSVGHAGELFF	TGCGCCAGCAGCCGGTCGGTGGGGCATGCCGGGGAGCTGTTTTTT